Listed below are T cell receptor beta chains from one sample, sequenced in a study of regulatory T cells in long-lasting Graves disease. TCRdb called the multiplex PCR reads again in MiXCR, with one record for every CDR3 protein. The sample consists of 350,000 to 550,000 distinct CDR3 sequences, less than 20% of them appearing once. These same data were also listed under a study on T cells in Graves' hyperthyroidism and ophthalmopathy.

Sample: peripheral blood mononuclear cells (PBMCs), taken at new diagnosis, from a patient treated with antithyroid drugs. These receptors were taken from a woman aged 18-30 years with Graves disease. CDR3s include the opening cysteine and the closing phenylalanine or tryptophan. A D gene is named only where the DNA matches it firmly. Clone size is not always given. Where it is, it says once, few, many or a class for expanded clones.

TRBV19	15	.	TRBJ2-7	.	TGTGCCAGTAGTATAGCTTCTGGGTTAACCAACGAGCAGTACTTC	CASSIASGLTNEQYF
TRBV9	15	few	TRBJ1-6	.	TGTGCCAGCAGCCTCATAGGGGGGAAGAATTCACCCCTCCACTTT	CASSLIGGKNSPLHF
TRBV30	11	many	TRBJ2-7	.	TGTGCCTGGAGTGTAAAAGCGACGCAGTACTTC	CAWSVKATQYF
TRBV10-3	12	.	TRBJ2-1	.	TGTGCCATCAGTCAACTAGGGAATGAGCAGTTCTTC	CAISQLGNEQFF
TRBV30	12	many	TRBJ2-3	.	TGTGCCTGGAGTGGGATCACAGATACGCAGTATTTT	CAWSGITDTQYF
TRBV7-9	14	few	TRBJ1-2	.	TGTGCCAGCAGCTTAGGAGAAGGCCTCGGGGGCTACACCTTC	CASSLGEGLGGYTF
TRBV30	12	many	TRBJ1-2	.	TGTGCCTGGGTACGGCTTAACTATGGCTACACCTTC	CAWVRLNYGYTF
TRBV5-1	13	.	TRBJ1-2	.	TGCGCCAGCAGCTCGGACACTAACTATGGCTACACCTTC	CASSSDTNYGYTF
TRBV6-1	13	many	TRBJ2-2	.	TGTGCCAGCAGTGACGGGAACACCGGGGAGCTGTTTTTT	CASSDGNTGELFF
TRBV27	17	many	TRBJ2-3	TRBD2	TGTGCCAGCAGTTTATTCACTAGCGGGAGGGTCACAGATACGCAGTATTTT	CASSLFTSGRVTDTQYF
TRBV4-1	16	few	TRBJ2-1	.	TGCGCCAGCAGCCAAGATTATGGCGGGGGCTCGGTTGAGCAGTTCTTC	CASSQDYGGGSVEQFF
TRBV28	17	many	TRBJ2-2	.	TGTGCCAGCAGGTTCCCGGCTGGGAGGCCCAACACCGGGGAGCTGTTTTTT	CASRFPAGRPNTGELFF
TRBV28	16	many	TRBJ1-5	TRBD1	TGTGCCAGCAGTTCCGCGGGGACAGGGATCAGTCAGCCCCAGCATTTT	CASSSAGTGISQPQHF
TRBV10-2	15	few	TRBJ2-3	TRBD2	TGCGCCAGCAGTGAGCTGACTAGCTTCACAGATACGCAGTATTTT	CASSELTSFTDTQYF
TRBV28	12	few	TRBJ1-2	.	TGTGCCACCCGAGGGGCAGTAGTTGGCTACACCTTC	CATRGAVVGYTF
TRBV14	15	many	TRBJ1-5	.	TGTGCCAGCAGCCCCTTTAGACAGTTCAATCAGCCCCAGCATTTT	CASSPFRQFNQPQHF
TRBV20-1	14	few	TRBJ2-3	.	TGCAGTGCTAGAGCGCCGGAGGGAACAGATACGCAGTATTTT	CSARAPEGTDTQYF
TRBV28	13	.	TRBJ2-7	.	TGTGCCAGCAGTTTCCCGGGCCAAGACGAGCAGTACTTC	CASSFPGQDEQYF
TRBV15	16	.	TRBJ1-4	TRBD1	TGTGCCACCAGCAGGCAGGGACAGGGGATTGGCGAAAAACTGTTTTTT	CATSRQGQGIGEKLFF
TRBV19	15	.	TRBJ2-2	TRBD2	TGTGCCAGTACAGGACTAGCAAAAGGGTCGCGGGAGCTGTTTTTT	CASTGLAKGSRELFF
TRBV20-1	13	.	TRBJ2-1	.	TGCAGTGCTAGAGATTCAGGTGTCGGTGAGCAGTTCTTC	CSARDSGVGEQFF
TRBV10-3	15	few	TRBJ1-1	.	TGTGCCATCAGGGACCCGGTTCTCGGGGGCACTGAAGCTTTCTTT	CAIRDPVLGGTEAFF
TRBV12-3/TRBV12-4	15	.	TRBJ2-2	.	TGTGCCAGCAGCCCAAACCCCCGGTTCACCGGGGAGCTGTTTTTT	CASSPNPRFTGELFF
TRBV20-1	14	many	TRBJ2-1	.	TGCAGTGCACGAGGACTGTTTACGCACAATGAGCAGTTCTTC	CSARGLFTHNEQFF
TRBV2	19	many	TRBJ2-1	TRBD2	TGTGCCAGCAGTGAAGTCCCCGGGACTAGCGGGAGCCTGGGGGATGAGCAGTTCTTC	CASSEVPGTSGSLGDEQFF
TRBV10-3	14	many	TRBJ2-1	TRBD2	TGTGCCATCAGTGAGGGCGGGAGAGACGATGAGCAGTTCTTC	CAISEGGRDDEQFF
TRBV7-2	12	many	TRBJ1-2	.	TGTGCCAGCAGCTTAGCGGGGGATGGCTACACCTTC	CASSLAGDGYTF
TRBV3-1	15	many	TRBJ2-7	TRBD2	TGTGCCAGCAGCCAATGGAGCGGGGCACCCTACGAGCAGTACTTC	CASSQWSGAPYEQYF
TRBV7-9	16	.	TRBJ1-1	.	TGTGCCAGCAGCCTAATAGCGGGACGGGCGAACACTGAAGCTTTCTTT	CASSLIAGRANTEAFF
TRBV20-1	15	few	TRBJ2-2	.	TGCAGTGCTAGTTTGCCGGCCTACAACACCGGGGAGCTGTTTTTT	CSASLPAYNTGELFF